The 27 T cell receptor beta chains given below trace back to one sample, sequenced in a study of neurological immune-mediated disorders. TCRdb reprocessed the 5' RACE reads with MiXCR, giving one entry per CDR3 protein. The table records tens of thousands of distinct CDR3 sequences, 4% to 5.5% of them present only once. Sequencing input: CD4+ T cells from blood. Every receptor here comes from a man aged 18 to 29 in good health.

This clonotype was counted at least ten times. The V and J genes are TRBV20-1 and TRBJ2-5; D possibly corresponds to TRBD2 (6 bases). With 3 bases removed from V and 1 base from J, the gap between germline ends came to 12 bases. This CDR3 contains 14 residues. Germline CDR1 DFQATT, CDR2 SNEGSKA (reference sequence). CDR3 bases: TGCAGTGCTAGCGATCGGGGGACCCAAGAGACCCAGTACTTC. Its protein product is CSASDRGTQETQYF.

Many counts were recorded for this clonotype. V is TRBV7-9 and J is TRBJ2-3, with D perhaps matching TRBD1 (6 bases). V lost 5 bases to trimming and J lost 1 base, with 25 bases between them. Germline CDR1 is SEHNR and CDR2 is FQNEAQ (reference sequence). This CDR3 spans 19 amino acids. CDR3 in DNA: TGTGCCAGCAGCCAACGGAAAGCGTTAATTCAGGGGCGCACAGATACGCAGTATTTT. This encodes CASSQRKALIQGRTDTQYF.

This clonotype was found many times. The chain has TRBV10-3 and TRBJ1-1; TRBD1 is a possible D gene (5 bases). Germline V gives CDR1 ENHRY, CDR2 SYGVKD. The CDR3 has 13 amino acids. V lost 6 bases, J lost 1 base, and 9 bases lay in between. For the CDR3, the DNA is TGTGCCATCAGACCTCAGGGGAACACTGAAGCTTTCTTT. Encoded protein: CAIRPQGNTEAFF.

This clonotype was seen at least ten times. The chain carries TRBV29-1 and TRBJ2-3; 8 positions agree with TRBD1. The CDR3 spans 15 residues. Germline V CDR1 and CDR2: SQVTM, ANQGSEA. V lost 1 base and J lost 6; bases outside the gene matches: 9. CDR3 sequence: CSVEGGTGGTDTQYF. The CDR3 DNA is TGCAGCGTTGAAGGAGGAACAGGGGGGACCGATACGCAGTATTTT.

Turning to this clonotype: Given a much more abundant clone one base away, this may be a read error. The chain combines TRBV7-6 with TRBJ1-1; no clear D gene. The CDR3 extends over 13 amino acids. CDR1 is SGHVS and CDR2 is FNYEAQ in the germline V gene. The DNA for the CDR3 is TGTGCCAGCAACTTACAGACCAACACTGAAGCTTTCTTT. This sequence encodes CASNLQTNTEAFF.

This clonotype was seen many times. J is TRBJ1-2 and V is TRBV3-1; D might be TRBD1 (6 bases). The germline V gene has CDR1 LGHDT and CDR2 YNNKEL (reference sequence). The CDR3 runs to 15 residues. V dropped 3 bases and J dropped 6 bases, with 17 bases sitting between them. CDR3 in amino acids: CASSQSATGGDGYTF. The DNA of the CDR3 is TGTGCCAGCAGCCAGAGCGCGACAGGAGGAGATGGCTACACCTTC. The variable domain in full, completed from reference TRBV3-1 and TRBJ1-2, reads DTAVSQTPKYLVTQMGNDKSIKCEQNLGHDTMYWYKQDSKKFLKIMFSYNNKELIINETVPNRFSPKSPDKAHLNLHINSLELGDSAVYFCASSQSATGGDGYTFGSGTRLTVV.

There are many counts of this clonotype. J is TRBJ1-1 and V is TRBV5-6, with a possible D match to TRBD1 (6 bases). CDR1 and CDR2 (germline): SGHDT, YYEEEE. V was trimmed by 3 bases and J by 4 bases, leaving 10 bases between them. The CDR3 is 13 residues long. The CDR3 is CASSSRTATEAFF. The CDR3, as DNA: TGTGCCAGCAGCTCGCGGACAGCCACTGAAGCTTTCTTT.

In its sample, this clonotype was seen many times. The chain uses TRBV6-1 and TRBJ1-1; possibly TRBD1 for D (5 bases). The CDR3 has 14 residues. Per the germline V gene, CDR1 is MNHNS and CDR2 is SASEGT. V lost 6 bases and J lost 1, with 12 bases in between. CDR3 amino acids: CASSNGGGNTEAFF. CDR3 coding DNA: TGTGCCAGCAGCAACGGCGGGGGGAACACTGAAGCTTTCTTT.

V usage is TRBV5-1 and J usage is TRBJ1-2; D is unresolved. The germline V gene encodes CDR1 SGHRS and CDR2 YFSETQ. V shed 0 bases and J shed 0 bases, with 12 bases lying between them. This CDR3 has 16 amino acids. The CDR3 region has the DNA TGCGCCAGCAGCTTGGCGTTGGCGGCCTCTAACTATGGCTACACCTTC. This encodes CASSLALAASNYGYTF.

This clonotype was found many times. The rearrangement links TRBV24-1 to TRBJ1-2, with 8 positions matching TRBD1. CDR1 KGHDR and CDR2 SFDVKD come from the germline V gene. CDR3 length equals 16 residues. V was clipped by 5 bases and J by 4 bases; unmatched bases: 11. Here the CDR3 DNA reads TGTGCCACCAGTGCGGGCAGGGGGCAAATGGGCTATGGCTACACCTTC. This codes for CATSAGRGQMGYGYTF.

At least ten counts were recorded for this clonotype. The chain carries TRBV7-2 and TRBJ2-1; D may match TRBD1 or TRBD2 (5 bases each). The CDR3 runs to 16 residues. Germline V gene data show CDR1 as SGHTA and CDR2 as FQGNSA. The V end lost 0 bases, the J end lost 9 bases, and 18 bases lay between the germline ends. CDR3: CASSLARGSNVGEQFF. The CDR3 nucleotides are TGTGCCAGCAGCTTAGCGAGGGGCAGTAATGTCGGTGAGCAGTTCTTC.

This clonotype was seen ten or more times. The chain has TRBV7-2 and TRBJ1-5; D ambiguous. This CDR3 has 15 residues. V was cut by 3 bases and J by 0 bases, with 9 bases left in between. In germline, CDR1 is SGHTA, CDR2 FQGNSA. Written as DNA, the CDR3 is TGTGCCAGCAGCTTGGTACGGTATAGCAATCAGCCCCAGCATTTT. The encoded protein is CASSLVRYSNQPQHF.

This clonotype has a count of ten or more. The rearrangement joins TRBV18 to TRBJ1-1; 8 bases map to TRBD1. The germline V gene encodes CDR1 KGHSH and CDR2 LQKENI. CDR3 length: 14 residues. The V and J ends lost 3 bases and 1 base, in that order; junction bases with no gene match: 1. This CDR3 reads CASSPGQGNTEAFF. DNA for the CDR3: TGTGCCAGCTCACCTGGACAGGGGAACACTGAAGCTTTCTTT.

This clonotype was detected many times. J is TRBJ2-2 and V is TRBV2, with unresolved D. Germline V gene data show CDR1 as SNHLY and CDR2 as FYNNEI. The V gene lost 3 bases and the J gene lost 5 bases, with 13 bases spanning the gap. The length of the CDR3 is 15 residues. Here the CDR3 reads CASSERGSFTGELFF. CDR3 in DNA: TGTGCCAGCAGTGAGCGAGGCAGTTTTACCGGGGAGCTGTTTTTT.

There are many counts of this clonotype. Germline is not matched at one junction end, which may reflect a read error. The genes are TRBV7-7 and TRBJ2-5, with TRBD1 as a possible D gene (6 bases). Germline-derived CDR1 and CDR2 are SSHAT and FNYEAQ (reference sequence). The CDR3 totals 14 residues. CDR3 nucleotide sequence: TGTGCTAGCAGCTCGACAGGCCGTCAAGAGACCCAGTACTTC. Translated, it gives CASSSTGRQETQYF.

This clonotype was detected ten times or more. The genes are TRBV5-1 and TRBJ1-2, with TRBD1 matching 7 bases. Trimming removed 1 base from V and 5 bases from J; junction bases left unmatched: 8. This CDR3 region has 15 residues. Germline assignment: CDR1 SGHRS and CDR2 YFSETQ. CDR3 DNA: TGCGCCAGCAGCTTGCCGAAGACAGGGACATATGGCTACACCTTC. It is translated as CASSLPKTGTYGYTF.

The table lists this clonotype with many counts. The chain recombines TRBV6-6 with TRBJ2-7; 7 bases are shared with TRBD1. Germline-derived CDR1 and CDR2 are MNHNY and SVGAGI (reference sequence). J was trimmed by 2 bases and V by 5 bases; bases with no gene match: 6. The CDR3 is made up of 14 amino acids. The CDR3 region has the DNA TGTGCCAGCAGTACACAGGGGACGACCTACGAGCAGTACTTC. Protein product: CASSTQGTTYEQYF.

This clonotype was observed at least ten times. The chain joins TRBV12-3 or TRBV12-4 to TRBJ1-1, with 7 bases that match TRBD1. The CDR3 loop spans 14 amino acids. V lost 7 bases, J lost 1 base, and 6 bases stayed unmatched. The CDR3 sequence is CASTSTGRNTEAFF. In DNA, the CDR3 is TGTGCCAGCACCTCGACAGGGAGGAACACTGAAGCTTTCTTT.

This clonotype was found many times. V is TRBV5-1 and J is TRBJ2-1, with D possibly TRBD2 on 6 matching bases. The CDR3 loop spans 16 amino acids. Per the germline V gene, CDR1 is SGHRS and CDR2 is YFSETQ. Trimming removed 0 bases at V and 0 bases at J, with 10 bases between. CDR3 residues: CASSLAGVPSYNEQFF. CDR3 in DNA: TGCGCCAGCAGCTTGGCGGGGGTCCCCTCCTACAATGAGCAGTTCTTC.

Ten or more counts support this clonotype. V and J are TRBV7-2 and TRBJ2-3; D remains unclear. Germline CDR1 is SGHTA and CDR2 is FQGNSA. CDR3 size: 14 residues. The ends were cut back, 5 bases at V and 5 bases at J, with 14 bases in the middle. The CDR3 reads CASSPTNFQDTQYF. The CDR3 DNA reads TGTGCCAGCAGCCCCACCAACTTCCAAGATACGCAGTATTTT.

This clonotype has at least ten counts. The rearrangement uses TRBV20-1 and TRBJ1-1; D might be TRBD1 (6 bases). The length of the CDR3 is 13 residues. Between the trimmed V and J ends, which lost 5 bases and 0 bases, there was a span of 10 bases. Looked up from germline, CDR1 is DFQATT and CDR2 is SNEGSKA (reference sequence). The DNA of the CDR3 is TGCAGTGCTGGACAGCTCATGAACACTGAAGCTTTCTTT. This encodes CSAGQLMNTEAFF.

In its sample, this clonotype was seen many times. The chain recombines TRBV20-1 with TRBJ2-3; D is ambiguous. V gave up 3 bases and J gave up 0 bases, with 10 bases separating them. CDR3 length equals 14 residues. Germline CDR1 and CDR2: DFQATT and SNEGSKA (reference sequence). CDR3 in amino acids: CSASPISSTDTQYF. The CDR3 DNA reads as TGCAGTGCTAGTCCCATCTCTAGCACAGATACGCAGTATTTT.

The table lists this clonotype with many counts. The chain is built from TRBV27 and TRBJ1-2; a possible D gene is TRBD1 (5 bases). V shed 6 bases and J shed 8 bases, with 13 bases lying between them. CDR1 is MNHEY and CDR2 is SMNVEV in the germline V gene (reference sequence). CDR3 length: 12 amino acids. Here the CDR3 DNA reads TGTGCCAGCAGCCAACGGGGGATCGGCTACACCTTC. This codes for CASSQRGIGYTF.

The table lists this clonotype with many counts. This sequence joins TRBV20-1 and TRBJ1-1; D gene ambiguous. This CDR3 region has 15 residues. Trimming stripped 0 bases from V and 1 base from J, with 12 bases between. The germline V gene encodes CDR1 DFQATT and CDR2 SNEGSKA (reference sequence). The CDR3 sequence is CSARDGDGRNTEAFF. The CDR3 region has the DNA TGCAGTGCTAGAGATGGCGACGGACGGAACACTGAAGCTTTCTTT.

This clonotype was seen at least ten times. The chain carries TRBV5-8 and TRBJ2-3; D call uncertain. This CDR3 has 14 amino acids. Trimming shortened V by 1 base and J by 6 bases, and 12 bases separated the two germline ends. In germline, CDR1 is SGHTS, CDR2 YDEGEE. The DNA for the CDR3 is TGTGCCAGCAGCTTGATGGCCGATTTGGATACGCAGTATTTT. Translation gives CASSLMADLDTQYF.

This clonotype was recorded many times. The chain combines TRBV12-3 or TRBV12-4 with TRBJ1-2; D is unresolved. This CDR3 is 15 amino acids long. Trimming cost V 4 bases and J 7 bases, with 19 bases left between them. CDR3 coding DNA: TGTGCCAGCAGTTCCCGGGCCCTAGGCCTGCCTGGCTACACCTTC. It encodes CASSSRALGLPGYTF.

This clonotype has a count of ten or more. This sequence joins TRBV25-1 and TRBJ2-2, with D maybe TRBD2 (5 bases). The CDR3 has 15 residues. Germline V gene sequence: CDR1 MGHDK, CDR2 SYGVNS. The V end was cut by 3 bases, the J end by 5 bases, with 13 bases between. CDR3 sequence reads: CASSDIGIRTGELFF. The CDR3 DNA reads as TGTGCCAGCAGTGATATCGGGATCCGGACCGGGGAGCTGTTTTTT.